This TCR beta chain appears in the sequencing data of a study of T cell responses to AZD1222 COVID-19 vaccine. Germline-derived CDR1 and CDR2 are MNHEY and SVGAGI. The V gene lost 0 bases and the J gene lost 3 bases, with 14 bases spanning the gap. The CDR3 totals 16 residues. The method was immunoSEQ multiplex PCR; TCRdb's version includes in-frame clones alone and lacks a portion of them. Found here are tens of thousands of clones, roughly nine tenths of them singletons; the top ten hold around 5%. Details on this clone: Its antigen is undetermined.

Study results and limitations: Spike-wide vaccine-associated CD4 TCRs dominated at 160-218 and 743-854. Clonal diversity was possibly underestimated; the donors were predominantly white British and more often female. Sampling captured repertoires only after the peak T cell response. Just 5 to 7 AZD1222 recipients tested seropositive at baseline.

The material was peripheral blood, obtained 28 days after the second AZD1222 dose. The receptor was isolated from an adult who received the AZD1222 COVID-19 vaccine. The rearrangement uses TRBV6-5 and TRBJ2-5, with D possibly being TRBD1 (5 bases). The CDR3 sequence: CASSYSHQGPKETQYF. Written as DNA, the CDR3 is TGTGCCAGCAGTTACTCGCATCAGGGTCCCAAAGAGACCCAGTACTTC.